This is a list of T cell receptor beta chains from one sample in a study of blood T cell repertoires in COVID-19. Only in-frame clones appear in the TCRdb table, and some are missing; sequencing was by immunoSEQ multiplex PCR. The sample has roughly 220,000 clones, 80% to 90% seen once. The sample was PBMCs or T cells enriched from blood (not recorded which). The receptor source for this set is a woman younger than 35 in a cohort exposed to, infected with or recovered from COVID-19 (not recorded which). Each CDR3 is given with its conserved first and last residue. The D gene is left open where the match is weak. Clone sizes are given selectively: once, few, many, or a class where the clone is expanded.

v_call,j_call,clone_size,d_call,cdr3_aa,cdr3_nt
TRBV27,TRBJ1-2,-,TRBD1,CASRTPGTGNYGYTF,TGTGCCAGCAGAACTCCCGGGACAGGGAACTATGGCTACACCTTC
TRBV4-1,TRBJ2-7,-,-,CASSQPLSADEQYF,TGCGCCAGCAGCCAACCCCTTTCCGCGGACGAGCAGTACTTC
TRBV10-3,TRBJ2-1,-,TRBD2,CATLAGAYNEQFF,TGTGCCACCCTAGCGGGGGCCTACAATGAGCAGTTCTTC
TRBV30,TRBJ2-1,-,TRBD2,CAWSTSGNEQFF,TGTGCCTGGAGCACTAGCGGCAATGAGCAGTTCTTC
TRBV12-5,TRBJ2-1,once,TRBD2,CASGLGLAEDNEQFF,TGTGCTAGTGGCCTCGGACTAGCGGAGGACAATGAGCAGTTCTTC
TRBV9,TRBJ1-4,once,-,CASSAAQTTNEKLFF,TGTGCCAGCAGCGCCGCTCAGACAACTAATGAAAAACTGTTTTTT
TRBV2,TRBJ1-3,-,-,CASSEEYRSGNTIYF,TGTGCCAGCAGTGAAGAATACAGGTCCGGAAACACCATATATTTT
TRBV4-2,TRBJ2-7,many,TRBD2,CASSQASGANYEQYF,TGTGCCAGCAGCCAAGCTAGCGGGGCGAACTACGAGCAGTACTTC
TRBV5-1,TRBJ2-7,-,-,CASSLAGTYSYEQYF,TGCGCCAGCAGCTTGGCTGGGACATATAGCTACGAGCAGTACTTC
TRBV4-1,TRBJ1-4,-,-,CASSQVVAGVGTNEKLFF,TGCGCCAGCAGCCAAGTTGTTGCCGGGGTGGGTACTAATGAAAAACTGTTTTTT
TRBV28,TRBJ1-5,-,TRBD1,CASSLVGGADQPQHF,TGTGCCAGCAGTTTAGTAGGGGGCGCGGACCAGCCCCAGCATTTT
TRBV5-4,TRBJ1-4,few,TRBD1,CASSNNRGIDEKLFF,TGTGCCAGCAGCAACAACAGGGGAATTGATGAAAAACTGTTTTTT
TRBV3-1/TRBV3-2,TRBJ2-3,-,TRBD2,CASSQRLAGGELDTQYF,TGTGCCAGCAGCCAACGACTAGCGGGAGGAGAATTAGATACGCAGTATTTT
TRBV19,TRBJ1-2,few,TRBD1,CASSIGTVPGYTF,TGTGCCAGTAGTATTGGGACAGTCCCTGGCTACACCTTC
TRBV3-1/TRBV3-2,TRBJ2-1,-,TRBD2,CASSQAGTRGGNEQFF,TGTGCCAGCAGCCAAGCCGGGACTAGAGGGGGCAATGAGCAGTTCTTC
TRBV7-9,TRBJ1-1,-,TRBD1,CASSPRQGWENTEAFF,TGTGCCAGCAGCCCCCGACAGGGATGGGAAAACACTGAAGCTTTCTTT
TRBV7-9,TRBJ1-2,-,-,CASSSRGGPGDGYTF,TGTGCCAGCAGCTCCCGGGGAGGGCCTGGAGATGGCTACACCTTC
TRBV6-1,TRBJ2-7,-,TRBD2,CASSEAAGGPYEQYF,TGTGCCAGCAGTGAGGCGGCGGGAGGCCCCTACGAGCAGTACTTC
TRBV10-2,TRBJ2-2,-,-,CASSERNTGELFF,TGCGCCAGCAGTGAGCGGAACACCGGGGAGCTGTTTTTT
TRBV4-1,TRBJ1-2,-,-,CASSQGRGERSYTF,TGCGCCAGCAGCCAAGGGAGGGGAGAGAGGAGCTACACCTTC
TRBV6-5,TRBJ2-1,-,TRBD2,CASSWGGRVNEQFF,TGTGCCAGCTCATGGGGGGGTCGGGTCAATGAGCAGTTCTTC
TRBV19,TRBJ1-1,-,-,CASSLLTGGDLPEAFF,TGTGCCAGTAGCCTCCTCACTGGGGGCGATTTACCTGAAGCTTTCTTT
TRBV13,TRBJ2-7,once,-,CASSLGGHEQYF,TGTGCCAGCAGCTTAGGGGGGCACGAGCAGTACTTC
TRBV6-6,TRBJ1-1,once,TRBD1,CASRFSTGLNTEAFF,TGTGCCAGCAGATTCTCGACAGGGCTGAACACTGAAGCTTTCTTT
TRBV7-8,TRBJ2-1,-,-,CASSLMGWSNEQFF,TGTGCCAGCAGCTTGATGGGTTGGAGCAATGAGCAGTTCTTC
TRBV5-6,TRBJ1-5,-,TRBD1,CASSIYGQGASQPQHF,TGTGCCAGCAGCATCTACGGACAGGGGGCATCTCAGCCCCAGCATTTT
TRBV6-5,TRBJ1-5,-,TRBD1,CASSSGTGTQPQHF,TGTGCCAGCAGTTCCGGGACAGGGACTCAGCCCCAGCATTTT